The present T cell receptor beta chain was sequenced within a study of cytomegalovirus exposure and HLA in healthy donors. Study information: In a later analysis, it was reported that the roughly 130 validation repertoires had been produced on the same platform as the 600 to 850 repertoires belonging to the first cohort.

To note about this clone: As yet, its antigen is unknown.

CDR3 length equals 15 residues. Germline CDR1 LNHNV, CDR2 YYDKDF (reference sequence). The ends were cut back, 0 bases at V and 5 bases at J, with 10 bases in the middle. Study-wide points: Published work reported that the classifier diagnosed cytomegalovirus status with high specificity and sensitivity. Subsequent analysis revealed that first-cohort TCR clusters tended to co-occur in the 100 to 150 validation repertoires.

Generated by immunoSEQ multiplex PCR, the TCRdb table keeps only in-frame clones and is missing some. The sample comprises a few hundred thousand clones, approximately 88% of which are singletons, and around 15% rests with the top ten. This sequence joins TRBV15 and TRBJ1-4; D is ambiguous. This TCR came from a woman aged 25 to 45 in good health and CMV-seropositive. The material sequenced was PBMCs. The CDR3 nucleotides are TGTGCCACCAGCAGAGATGGCAGGCAAAATGAAAAACTGTTTTTT. Amino acids: CATSRDGRQNEKLFF.